The clone carrying this TCR beta chain has more than one count but fewer than ten. Antigen specificity is unknown. Through a sample-barcoded 5' primer and a J-beta primer mix, a second PCR was run for roughly 6 to 11 cycles. All cDNA molecules were each tagged by a template-switch adaptor with 12 random nucleotides. TCRdb re-called the 5' RACE reads through MiXCR, storing one row per CDR3 protein. The sample comprises about 1.4 million distinct CDR3 sequences, roughly 59% of which are singletons, and more than 6% rests with the top ten. This entry is derived from a study of blood T cells in healthy people across ages. Regarding the study as a whole: Reliance upon unsorted PBMCs precluded definitive naive versus antigen-experienced comparison.

The CDR3 spans 16 residues. The V gene's germline CDR1 is MGHRA and CDR2 YSYEKL. The sample providers were healthy Caucasian people from Russia, aged about 6 to 100. Peripheral blood from each donor was collected in a volume of approximately 9.2 milliliters. The chain combines TRBV4-1 with TRBJ2-4; maybe TRBD2 (6 bases). The better agreement between TRBJ2-7 and the DNA end casts doubt on the J call. The sequencing input was blood. The receptor was isolated from a man younger than 35 in good health. The CDR3 region has the DNA TGCGCCAGCAGCCAAGGGGGACTGCCGGGGCGCTACGAGCAGTACTTC. This gives the protein CASSQGGLPGRYEQYF.